This T cell receptor (beta chain) was found in a study of T-cell memory formation after mild COVID-19. There are 14 residues in the CDR3. Trimming cost V 4 bases and J 6 bases, with 16 bases left between them. Germline assignment: CDR1 DFQATT and CDR2 SNEGSKA (reference sequence). TCRdb ran MiXCR on the 5' RACE reads and lists one entry per CDR3 protein. Of hundreds of thousands of distinct CDR3 sequences listed, roughly 17% are singletons. V usage is TRBV20-1 and J usage is TRBJ1-5; a possible D gene is TRBD1 (5 bases). The sequence derives from an adult woman who had mild COVID-19 (a few samples of this study predate the infection). Cell type and time point are not known. The sequenced sample consisted of PBMCs or a T cell subset sorted from them (not recorded which). CDR3 sequence: CSAKVGGRGQPQHF. In DNA form, the CDR3 reads TGCAGTGCTAAGGTCGGGGGTAGGGGTCAGCCCCAGCATTTT.